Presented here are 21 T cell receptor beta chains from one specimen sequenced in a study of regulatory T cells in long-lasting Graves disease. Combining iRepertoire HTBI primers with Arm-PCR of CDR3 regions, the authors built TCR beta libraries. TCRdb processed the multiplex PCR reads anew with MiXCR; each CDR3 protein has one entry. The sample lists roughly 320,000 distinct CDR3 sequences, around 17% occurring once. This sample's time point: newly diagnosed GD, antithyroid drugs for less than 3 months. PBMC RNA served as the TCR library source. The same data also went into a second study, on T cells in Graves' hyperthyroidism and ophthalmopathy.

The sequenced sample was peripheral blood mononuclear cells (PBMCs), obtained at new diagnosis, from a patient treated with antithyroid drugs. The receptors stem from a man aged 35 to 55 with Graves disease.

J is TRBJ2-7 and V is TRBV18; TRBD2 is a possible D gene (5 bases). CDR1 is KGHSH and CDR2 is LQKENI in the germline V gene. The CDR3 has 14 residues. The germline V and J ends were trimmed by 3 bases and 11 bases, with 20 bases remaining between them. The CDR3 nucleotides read TGTGCCAGCTCACCTTCGGGTTTGGACTTCTTGGAGTACTTC. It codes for CASSPSGLDFLEYF. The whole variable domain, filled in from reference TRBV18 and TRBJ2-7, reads NAGVMQNPRHLVRRRGQEARLRCSPMKGHSHVYWYRQLPEEGLKFMVYLQKENIIDESGMPKERFSAEFPKEGPSILRIQQVVRGDSAAYFCASSPSGLDFLEYFGPGTRLTVT.

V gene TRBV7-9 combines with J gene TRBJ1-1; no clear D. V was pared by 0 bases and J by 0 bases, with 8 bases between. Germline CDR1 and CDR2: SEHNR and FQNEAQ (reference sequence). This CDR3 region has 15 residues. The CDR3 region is CASSLAGPVNTEAFF. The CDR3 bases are TGTGCCAGCAGCTTAGCGGGCCCCGTGAACACTGAAGCTTTCTTT.

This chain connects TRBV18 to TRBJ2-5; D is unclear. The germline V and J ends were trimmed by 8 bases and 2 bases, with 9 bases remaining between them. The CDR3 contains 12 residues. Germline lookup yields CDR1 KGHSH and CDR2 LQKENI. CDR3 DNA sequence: TGTGCCAGCCCTCAAGATCAAGAGACCCAGTACTTC. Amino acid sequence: CASPQDQETQYF.

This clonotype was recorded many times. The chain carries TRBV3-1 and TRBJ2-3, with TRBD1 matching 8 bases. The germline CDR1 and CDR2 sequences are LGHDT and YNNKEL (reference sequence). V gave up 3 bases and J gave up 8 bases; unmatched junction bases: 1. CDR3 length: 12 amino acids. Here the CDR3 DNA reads TGTGCCAGCAGCCAGGGACAGGTTACGCAGTATTTT. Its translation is CASSQGQVTQYF.

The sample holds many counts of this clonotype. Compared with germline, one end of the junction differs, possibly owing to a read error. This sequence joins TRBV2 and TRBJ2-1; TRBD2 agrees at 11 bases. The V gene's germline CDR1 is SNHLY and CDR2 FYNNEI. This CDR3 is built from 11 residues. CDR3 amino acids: CASSEPGTSGF. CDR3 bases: TGTGCCAGCAGTGAACCAGGGACTAGCGGATTC.

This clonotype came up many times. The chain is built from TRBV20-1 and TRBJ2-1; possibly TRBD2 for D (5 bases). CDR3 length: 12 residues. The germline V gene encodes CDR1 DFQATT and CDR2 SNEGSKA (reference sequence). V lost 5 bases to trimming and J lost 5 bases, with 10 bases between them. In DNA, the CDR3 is TGCAGTGCTCGGCGGGCGGACAATGAGCAGTTCTTC. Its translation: CSARRADNEQFF.

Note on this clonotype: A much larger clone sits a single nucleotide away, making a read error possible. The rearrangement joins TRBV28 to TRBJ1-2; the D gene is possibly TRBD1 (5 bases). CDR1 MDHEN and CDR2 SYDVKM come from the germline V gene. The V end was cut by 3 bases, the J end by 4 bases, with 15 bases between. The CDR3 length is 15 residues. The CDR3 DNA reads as TGTGCCAGCAGTTTTGGGGGGGTTTCGAGCTATGGCTACACCTTC. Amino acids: CASSFGGVSSYGYTF.

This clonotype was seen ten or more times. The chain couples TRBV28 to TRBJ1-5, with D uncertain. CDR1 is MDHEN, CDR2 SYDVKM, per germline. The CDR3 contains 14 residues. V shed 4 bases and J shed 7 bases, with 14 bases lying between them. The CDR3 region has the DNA TGTGCCAGCAGTTCAGTCGGGGTATGGCAGCCCCAGCATTTT. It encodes CASSSVGVWQPQHF.

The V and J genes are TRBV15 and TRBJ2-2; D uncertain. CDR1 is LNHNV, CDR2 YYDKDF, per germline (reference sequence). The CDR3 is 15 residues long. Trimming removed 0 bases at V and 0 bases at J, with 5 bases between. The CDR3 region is CATSRDRSNTGELFF. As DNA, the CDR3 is TGTGCCACCAGCAGAGACAGGTCGAACACCGGGGAGCTGTTTTTT.

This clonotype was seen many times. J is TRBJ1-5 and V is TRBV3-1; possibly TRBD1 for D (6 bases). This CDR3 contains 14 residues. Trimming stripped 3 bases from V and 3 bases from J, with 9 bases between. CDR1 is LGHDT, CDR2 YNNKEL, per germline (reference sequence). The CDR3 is CASSHRGYNQPQHF. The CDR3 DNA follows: TGTGCCAGCAGCCATAGGGGGTACAATCAGCCCCAGCATTTT.

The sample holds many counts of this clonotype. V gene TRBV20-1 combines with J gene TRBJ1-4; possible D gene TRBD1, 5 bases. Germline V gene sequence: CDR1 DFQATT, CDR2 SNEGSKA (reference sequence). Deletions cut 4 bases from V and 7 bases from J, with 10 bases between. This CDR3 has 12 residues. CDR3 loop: CSAMHQGEKLFF. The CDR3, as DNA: TGCAGTGCTATGCACCAGGGTGAAAAACTGTTTTTT.

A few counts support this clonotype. In DNA, the CDR3 is TGTGCCACCAGTGATTTGCGGGGCAGGGGGGTCCCAGATACGCAGTATTTT. Protein product: CATSDLRGRGVPDTQYF. V usage is TRBV24-1 and J usage is TRBJ2-3; maybe TRBD1 (7 bases). Per the germline V gene, CDR1 is KGHDR and CDR2 is SFDVKD. CDR3 size: 17 residues. Trimming took 0 bases from V and 4 from J, leaving 16 bases between them.

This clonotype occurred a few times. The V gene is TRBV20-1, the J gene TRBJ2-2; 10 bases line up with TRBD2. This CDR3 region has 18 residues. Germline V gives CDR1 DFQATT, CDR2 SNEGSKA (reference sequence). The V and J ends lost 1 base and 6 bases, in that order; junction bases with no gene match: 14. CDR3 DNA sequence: TGCAGTGCTAGAGGAATTCGTTTGGGACTAGCGCGGTCCGGGGAGCTGTTTTTT. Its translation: CSARGIRLGLARSGELFF.

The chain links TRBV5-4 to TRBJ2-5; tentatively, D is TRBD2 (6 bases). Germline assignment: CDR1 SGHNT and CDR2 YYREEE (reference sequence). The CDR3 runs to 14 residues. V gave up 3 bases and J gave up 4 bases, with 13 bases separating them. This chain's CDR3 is CASSWGLGGETQYF. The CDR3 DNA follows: TGTGCCAGCAGCTGGGGCCTCGGGGGAGAGACCCAGTACTTC.

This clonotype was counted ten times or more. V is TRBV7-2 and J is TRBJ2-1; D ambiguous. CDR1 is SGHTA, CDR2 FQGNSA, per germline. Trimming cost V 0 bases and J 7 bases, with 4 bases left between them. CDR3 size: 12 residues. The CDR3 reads CASSLARNEQFF. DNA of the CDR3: TGTGCCAGCAGCTTAGCGCGTAATGAGCAGTTCTTC. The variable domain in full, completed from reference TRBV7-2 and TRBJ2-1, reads GAGVSQSPSNKVTEKGKDVELRCDPISGHTALYWYRQSLGQGLEFLIYFQGNSAPDKSGLPSDRFSAERTGGSVSTLTIQRTQQEDSAVYLCASSLARNEQFFGPGTRLTVL.

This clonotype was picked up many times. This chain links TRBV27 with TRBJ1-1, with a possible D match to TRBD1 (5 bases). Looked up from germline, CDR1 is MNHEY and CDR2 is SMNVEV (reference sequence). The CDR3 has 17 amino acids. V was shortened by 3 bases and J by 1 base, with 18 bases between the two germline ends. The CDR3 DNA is TGTGCCAGCAGTTTTCGGTTCGCTGGGGGGTCGAACACTGAAGCTTTCTTT. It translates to CASSFRFAGGSNTEAFF.

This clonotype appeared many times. For the CDR3, the DNA is TGTGCCAGCAGCGAACACCCGGGGGGCAGGGTACTAAGCGAGCAGTACTTC. It translates to CASSEHPGGRVLSEQYF. V usage is TRBV9 and J usage is TRBJ2-7; tentatively, D is TRBD2 (7 bases). Trimming removed 3 bases at V and 6 bases at J, with 25 bases between. CDR1 and CDR2 from the germline V gene are SGDLS and YYNGEE. The CDR3 sequence is 17 residues long.

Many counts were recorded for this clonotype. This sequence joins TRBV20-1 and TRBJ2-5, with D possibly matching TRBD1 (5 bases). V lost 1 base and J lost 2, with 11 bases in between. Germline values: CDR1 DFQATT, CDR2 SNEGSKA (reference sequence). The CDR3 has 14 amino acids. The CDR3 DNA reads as TGCAGTGCTAGAGTGAAGACAGAGCAAGAGACCCAGTACTTC. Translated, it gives CSARVKTEQETQYF.

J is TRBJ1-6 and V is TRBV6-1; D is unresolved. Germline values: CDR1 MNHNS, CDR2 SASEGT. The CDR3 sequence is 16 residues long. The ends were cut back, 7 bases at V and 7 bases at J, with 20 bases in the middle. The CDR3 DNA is TGTGCCAGCACTTTACGACGACCAGGCTCAAATTCACCCCTCCACTTT. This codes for CASTLRRPGSNSPLHF.

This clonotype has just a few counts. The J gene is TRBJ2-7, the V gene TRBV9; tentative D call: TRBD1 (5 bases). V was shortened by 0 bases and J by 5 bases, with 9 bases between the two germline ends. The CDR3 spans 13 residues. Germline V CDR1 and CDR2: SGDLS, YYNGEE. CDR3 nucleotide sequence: TGTGCCAGCAGCGTAGGCAGGGATGACGAGCAGTACTTC. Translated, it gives CASSVGRDDEQYF.

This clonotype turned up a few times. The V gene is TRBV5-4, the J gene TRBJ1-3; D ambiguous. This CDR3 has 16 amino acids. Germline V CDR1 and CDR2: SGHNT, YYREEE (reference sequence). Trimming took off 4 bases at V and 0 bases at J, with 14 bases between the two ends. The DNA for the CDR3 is TGTGCCAGCAGCGCCAGCCCGGCCTTCTCTGGAAACACCATATATTTT. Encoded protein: CASSASPAFSGNTIYF.